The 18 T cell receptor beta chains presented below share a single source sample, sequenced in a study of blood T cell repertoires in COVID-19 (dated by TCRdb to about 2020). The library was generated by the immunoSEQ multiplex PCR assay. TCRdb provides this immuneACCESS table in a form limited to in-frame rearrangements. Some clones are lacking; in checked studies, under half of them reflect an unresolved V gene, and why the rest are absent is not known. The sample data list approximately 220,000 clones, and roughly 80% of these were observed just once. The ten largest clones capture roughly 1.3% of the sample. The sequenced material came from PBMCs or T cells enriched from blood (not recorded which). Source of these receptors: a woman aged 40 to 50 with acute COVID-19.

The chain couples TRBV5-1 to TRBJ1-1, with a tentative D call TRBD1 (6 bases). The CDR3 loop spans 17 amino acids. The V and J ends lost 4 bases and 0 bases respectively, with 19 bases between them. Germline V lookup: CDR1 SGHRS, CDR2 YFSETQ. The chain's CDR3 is CASSPPGSGDMNTEAFF. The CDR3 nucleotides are TGCGCCAGCAGCCCGCCGGGGTCAGGGGACATGAACACTGAAGCTTTCTTT.

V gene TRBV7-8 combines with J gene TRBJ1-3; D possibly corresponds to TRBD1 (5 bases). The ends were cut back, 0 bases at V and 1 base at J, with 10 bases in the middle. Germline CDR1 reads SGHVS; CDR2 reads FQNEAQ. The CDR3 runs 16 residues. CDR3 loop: CASSLARAGSGNTIYF. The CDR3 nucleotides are TGTGCCAGCAGCTTAGCGCGAGCAGGGTCTGGAAACACCATATATTTT.

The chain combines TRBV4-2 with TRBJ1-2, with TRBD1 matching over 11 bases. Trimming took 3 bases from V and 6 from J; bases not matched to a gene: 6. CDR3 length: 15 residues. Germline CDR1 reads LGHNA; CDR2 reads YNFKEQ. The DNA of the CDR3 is TGTGCCAGCAGCCACCCCGGGACAGGGGGAAATGGCTACACCTTC. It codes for CASSHPGTGGNGYTF.

CDR3 nucleotide sequence: TGCGCCAGCAGTGAGTCGACTCGACAGGGCGGCACTGAAGCTTTCTTT. Translating gives CASSESTRQGGTEAFF. The chain combines TRBV10-1 with TRBJ1-1; TRBD1 matches 7 bases. V was pared by 0 bases and J by 4 bases, with 8 bases of the junction left unmatched. The CDR3 is made up of 16 amino acids. CDR1 is WNHNN, CDR2 SYGVQD, per germline (reference sequence).

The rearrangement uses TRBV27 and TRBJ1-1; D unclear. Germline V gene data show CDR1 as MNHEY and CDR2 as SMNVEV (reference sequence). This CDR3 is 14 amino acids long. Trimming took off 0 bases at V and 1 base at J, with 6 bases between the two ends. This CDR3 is CASSLSVQNTEAFF. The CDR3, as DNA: TGTGCCAGCAGTTTATCTGTTCAGAACACTGAAGCTTTCTTT.

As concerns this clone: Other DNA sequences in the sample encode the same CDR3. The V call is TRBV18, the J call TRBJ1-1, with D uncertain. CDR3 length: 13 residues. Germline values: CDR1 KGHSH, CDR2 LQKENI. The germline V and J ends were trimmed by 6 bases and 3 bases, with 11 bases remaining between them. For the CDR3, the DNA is TGTGCCAGCTCCCCGGCGGGAGACACTGAAGCTTTCTTT. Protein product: CASSPAGDTEAFF.

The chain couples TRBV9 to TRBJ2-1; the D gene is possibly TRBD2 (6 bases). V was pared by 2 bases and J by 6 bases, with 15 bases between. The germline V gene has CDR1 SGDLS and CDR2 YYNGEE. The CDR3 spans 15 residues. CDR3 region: CASSVWEEGGNEQFF. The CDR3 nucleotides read TGTGCCAGCAGCGTTTGGGAGGAGGGAGGCAATGAGCAGTTCTTC.

Written as DNA, the CDR3 is TGCGCCAGCAGCTTAACGCAGCGGGAGGTCTACAATGAGCAGTTCTTC. Translated: CASSLTQREVYNEQFF. The genes are TRBV5-1 and TRBJ2-1; 9 bases are a match to TRBD2. Germline V gene data show CDR1 as SGHRS and CDR2 as YFSETQ. This CDR3 is built from 16 residues. V was pared by 2 bases and J by 3 bases, with 6 bases of the junction left unmatched. Complete variable domain (other parts from reference TRBV5-1 and TRBJ2-1): KAGVTQTPRYLIKTRGQQVTLSCSPISGHRSVSWYQQTPGQGLQFLFEYFSETQRNKGNFPGRFSGRQFSNSRSEMNVSTLELGDSALYLCASSLTQREVYNEQFFGPGTRLTVL.

The DNA of the CDR3 is TGTGCCATCTCTCCAGGCTACGAGCAGTACTTC. This encodes CAISPGYEQYF. The chain employs TRBV10-3 and TRBJ2-7; D not certain. CDR3 length: 11 residues. Trimming stripped 8 bases from V and 3 bases from J, with 8 bases between. Germline V gives CDR1 ENHRY, CDR2 SYGVKD.

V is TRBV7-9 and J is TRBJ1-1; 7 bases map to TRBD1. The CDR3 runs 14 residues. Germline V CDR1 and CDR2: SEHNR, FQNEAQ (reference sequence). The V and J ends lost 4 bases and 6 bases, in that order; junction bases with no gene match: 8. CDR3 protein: CASSYTGEEAEAFF. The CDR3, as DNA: TGTGCCAGCAGCTACACAGGGGAGGAGGCTGAAGCTTTCTTT.

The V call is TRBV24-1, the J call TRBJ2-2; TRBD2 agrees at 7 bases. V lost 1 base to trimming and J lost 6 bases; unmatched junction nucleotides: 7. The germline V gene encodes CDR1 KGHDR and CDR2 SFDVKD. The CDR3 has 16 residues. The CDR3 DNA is TGTGCCACCAGTGATTTTGGCGGGAGTTCCCCCGGGGAGCTGTTTTTT. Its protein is CATSDFGGSSPGELFF.

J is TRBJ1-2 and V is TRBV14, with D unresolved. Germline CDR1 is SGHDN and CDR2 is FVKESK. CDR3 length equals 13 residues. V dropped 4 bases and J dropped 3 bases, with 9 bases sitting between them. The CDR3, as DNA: TGTGCCAGCAGCCCGGGAGTTTACTATGGCTACACCTTC. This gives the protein CASSPGVYYGYTF.

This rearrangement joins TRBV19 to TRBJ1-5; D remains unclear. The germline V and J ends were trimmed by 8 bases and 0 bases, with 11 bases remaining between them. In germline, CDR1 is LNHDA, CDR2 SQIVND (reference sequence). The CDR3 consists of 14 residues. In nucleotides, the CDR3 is TGTGCCAGTTACATGACGGGTAGCAATCAGCCCCAGCATTTT. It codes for CASYMTGSNQPQHF.

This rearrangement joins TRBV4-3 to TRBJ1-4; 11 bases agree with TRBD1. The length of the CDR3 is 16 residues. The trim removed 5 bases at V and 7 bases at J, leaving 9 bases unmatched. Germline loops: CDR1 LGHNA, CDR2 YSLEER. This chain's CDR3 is CASSGGQGAFVEKLFF. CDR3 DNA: TGCGCCAGCAGCGGAGGACAGGGGGCTTTTGTTGAAAAACTGTTTTTT.

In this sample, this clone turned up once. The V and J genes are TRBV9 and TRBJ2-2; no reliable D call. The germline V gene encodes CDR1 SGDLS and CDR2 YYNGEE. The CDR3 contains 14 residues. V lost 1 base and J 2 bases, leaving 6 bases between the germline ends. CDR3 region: CASSVNRNTGELFF. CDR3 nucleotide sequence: TGTGCCAGCAGCGTAAATAGAAACACCGGGGAGCTGTTTTTT.

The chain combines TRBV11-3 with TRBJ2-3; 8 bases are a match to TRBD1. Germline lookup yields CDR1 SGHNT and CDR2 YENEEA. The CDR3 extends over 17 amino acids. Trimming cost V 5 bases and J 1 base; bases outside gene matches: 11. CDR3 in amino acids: CASSREGPGQGTDTQYF. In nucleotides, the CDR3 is TGTGCCAGCAGCCGAGAGGGGCCGGGACAGGGCACAGATACGCAGTATTTT. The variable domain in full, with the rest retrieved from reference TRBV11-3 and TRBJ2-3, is EAGVVQSPRYKIIEKKQPVAFWCNPISGHNTLYWYLQNLGQGPELLIRYENEEAVDDSQLPKDRFSAERLKGVDSTLKIQPAELGDSAVYLCASSREGPGQGTDTQYFGPGTRLTVL.

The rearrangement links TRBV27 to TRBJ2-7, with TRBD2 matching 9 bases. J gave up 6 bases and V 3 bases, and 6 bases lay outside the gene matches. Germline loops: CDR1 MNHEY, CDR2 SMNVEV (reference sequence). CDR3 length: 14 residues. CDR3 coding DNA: TGTGCCAGCAGTTTTGAGGGGCGGGGGGGCGAGCAGTACTTC. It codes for CASSFEGRGGEQYF.

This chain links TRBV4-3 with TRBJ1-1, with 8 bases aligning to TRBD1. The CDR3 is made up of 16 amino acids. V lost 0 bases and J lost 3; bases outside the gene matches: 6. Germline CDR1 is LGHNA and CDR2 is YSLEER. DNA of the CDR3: TGCGCCAGCAGCCAAGATTGGCCAGGGGGCGACACTGAAGCTTTCTTT. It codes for CASSQDWPGGDTEAFF.